A selection of T cell receptor beta chains follows, all from one sample in a study of T cell responses to AZD1222 COVID-19 vaccine. TCRdb keeps only in-frame clones here, not all; method: immunoSEQ multiplex PCR. This sample carries around 140,000 clones, 85% to 90% of them seen once, and the ten largest clones take around 20%. The material was peripheral blood, obtained on day 0 of AZD1222 vaccination. The receptors come from an adult in good health. Each CDR3 is given with its conserved first and last residue. The D gene is left open where the match is weak. Expanded clones get a size class; other rows say once, few or many, or leave the size out.

size	D	J	V	DNA	CDR3
.	.	TRBJ1-1	TRBV18	TGTGCCAGCTCACCAATGGGGCGGACGAACACTGAAGCTTTCTTT	CASSPMGRTNTEAFF
.	TRBD1	TRBJ2-1	TRBV7-8	TGTGCCAGCAGCTTAGTTGTTGGGACAGGGTTCCCCATACAAAATGAGCAGTTCTTC	CASSLVVGTGFPIQNEQFF
.	.	TRBJ1-2	TRBV7-9	TGTGCCAGCAGCTCGACAGCAGCCAACTATGGCTACACCTTC	CASSSTAANYGYTF
.	TRBD2	TRBJ2-1	TRBV24-1	TGTGCCACCAGGGGCGGCCCGGGACTAGGGTTCGATGAGCAGTTCTTC	CATRGGPGLGFDEQFF
.	.	TRBJ1-5	TRBV27	TGTGCCAGCAGTTCTCACCTATTACTCGGGCCCCTTCGAGAGGGCAATCAGCCCCAGCATTTT	CASSSHLLLGPLREGNQPQHF
.	.	TRBJ1-1	TRBV9	TGTGCCAGCAGCGTTCAAAAAGTGGCGGGTGTAAATGAAGCTTTCTTT	CASSVQKVAGVNEAFF
.	.	TRBJ1-1	TRBV18	TGTGCCAGCTCACCCGGGGGGCAGGACACTGAAGCTTTCTTT	CASSPGGQDTEAFF
.	.	TRBJ1-4	TRBV11-2	TGTGCCAGCAGCTTCGGGTTAACTAATGAAAAACTGTTTTTT	CASSFGLTNEKLFF
.	TRBD1	TRBJ2-7	TRBV27	TGTGCCAGCGCCCGCACAGGGGGGTCCTACGAGCAGTACTTC	CASARTGGSYEQYF
.	TRBD1	TRBJ1-2	TRBV4-3	TGCGCCAGCAGCCAAGATCTTGGGGAGGGACAGGGTTTCGGAGGCTACACCTTC	CASSQDLGEGQGFGGYTF
.	.	TRBJ1-2	TRBV2	TGTGCCAGCAGAGATATGGACGGCTACTATGGCTACACCTTC	CASRDMDGYYGYTF
.	.	TRBJ1-5	TRBV18	TGTGCCAGCTCACCACCGGCGGCGGAGGGTCGGCCCCAGCATTTT	CASSPPAAEGRPQHF
.	.	TRBJ2-2	TRBV10-2	TGCGCCAGCAGTGAGTTTTTGGACACCGGGGAGCTGTTTTTT	CASSEFLDTGELFF
.	TRBD2	TRBJ2-7	TRBV5-5	TGTGCCAGCAGCTATCTAGCGGCGACCTACGAGCAGTACTTC	CASSYLAATYEQYF
.	.	TRBJ1-4	TRBV5-6	TGTGCCAGCAGCCGCAGGCGACTAGCAACTAATGAAAAACTGTTTTTT	CASSRRRLATNEKLFF
.	TRBD2	TRBJ2-2	TRBV7-6	TGTGCCAGCAGCTCGGGGGGACTAGCGCCTAACACCGGGGAGCTGTTTTTT	CASSSGGLAPNTGELFF
.	.	TRBJ1-3	TRBV7-2	TGTGCCAGCAGCTTCCTAAAGGGTGCTGGAAACACCATATATTTT	CASSFLKGAGNTIYF
once	TRBD2	TRBJ2-1	TRBV18	TGTGCCAGCTCACCACCTAGCGGGGGGTACAATGAGCAGTTCTTC	CASSPPSGGYNEQFF
once	.	TRBJ1-1	TRBV27	TGTGCCAGCAGTTTTGGGTACCGACCGGGACTCTCCAGGGCTGAAGCTTTCTTT	CASSFGYRPGLSRAEAFF
once	TRBD1	TRBJ1-1	TRBV9	TGTGCCAGCAAGCCGGGGGACAGGGGGACCTCGGGAGCTTTCTTT	CASKPGDRGTSGAFF
.	TRBD2	TRBJ2-1	TRBV2	TGTGCCAGCAGTGAACTGGTAGCGGGGGGCAGTGAGCAGTTCTTC	CASSELVAGGSEQFF
.	.	TRBJ1-1	TRBV11-2	TGTGCCAGCAGCTTAGGGTACATAAACAGAAGAACAGGTGAAGCTTTCTTT	CASSLGYINRRTGEAFF
.	.	TRBJ1-1	TRBV6-2/TRBV6-3	TGTGCCAGCAGTTCGGCCTATAACTTTAACACTGAAGCTTTCTTT	CASSSAYNFNTEAFF
.	TRBD1	TRBJ1-5	TRBV28	TGTGCCAGCAGTTTCTACGACAGGGGACCTTCGCCCCAGCATTTT	CASSFYDRGPSPQHF
.	TRBD1	TRBJ2-1	TRBV10-3	TGTGCCATCAGTGTAGAGGGACAGGGTGGCGAATACTACAATGAGCAGTTCTTC	CAISVEGQGGEYYNEQFF
.	.	TRBJ2-4	TRBV4-2	TGTGCCAGCAGCCAAAACGAGGGGTACCAAAACATTCAGTACTTC	CASSQNEGYQNIQYF
.	TRBD1	TRBJ1-3	TRBV5-1	TGCGCCAGCAGCCCCGGGACAGGGGGAAACACCATATATTTT	CASSPGTGGNTIYF
.	.	TRBJ1-2	TRBV28	TGTGCCAGCAGTTCACCGGCTTCAGGGTTGGATGGCTACACCTTC	CASSSPASGLDGYTF
.	.	TRBJ1-5	TRBV28	TGTGCCAGCAGTCTAATCGGGGTAAACAATCAGCCCCAGCATTTT	CASSLIGVNNQPQHF